Each of the 7 T cell receptor beta chains below was sequenced from the same sample in a study of memory CD4+ T cells and cytomegalovirus serostatus. Single viable CD3+CD4+CD8-CD45RO+ cells were sorted as the memory CD4+ T cells. The protocol was immunoSEQ multiplex PCR, while the TCRdb copy is restricted to in-frame clones and leaves out a portion. The sample shows just over 40,000 clones, roughly 77% of them seen only once. The sample was memory CD4+ T cells from blood. All receptors come from an adult in good health and CMV-seronegative.

The J gene is TRBJ1-3, the V gene TRBV10-3; D remains ambiguous. Per the germline V gene, CDR1 is ENHRY and CDR2 is SYGVKD. The CDR3 consists of 15 residues. The germline V and J ends were trimmed by 2 bases and 3 bases, with 11 bases remaining between them. The CDR3 nucleotides read TGTGCCATCAGTGAGGGGCCAATAAGTGGAAACACCATATATTTT. It yields the protein CAISEGPISGNTIYF.

The chain employs TRBV5-6 and TRBJ1-2; D ambiguous. Trimming shortened V by 0 bases and J by 4 bases, and 16 bases separated the two germline ends. CDR1 and CDR2 from the germline V gene are SGHDT and YYEEEE. The length of the CDR3 is 16 residues. The CDR3 DNA follows: TGTGCCAGCAGCTTGGACCCCTCAACCACGCTCTATGGCTACACCTTC. This translates into CASSLDPSTTLYGYTF. Full variable domain (remainder filled in from reference TRBV5-6 and TRBJ1-2): DAGVTQSPTHLIKTRGQQVTLRCSPKSGHDTVSWYQQALGQGPQFIFQYYEEEERQRGNFPDRFSGHQFPNYSSELNVNALLLGDSALYLCASSLDPSTTLYGYTFGSGTRLTVV.

V is TRBV5-1 and J is TRBJ1-2; D remains unclear. The CDR3 totals 15 residues. The V end was cut by 0 bases, the J end by 4 bases, with 13 bases between. Germline CDR1 and CDR2: SGHRS and YFSETQ. CDR3 sequence: CASSLEAGNFYGYTF. The CDR3 DNA sequence: TGCGCCAGCAGCTTGGAGGCGGGGAATTTCTATGGCTACACCTTC.

This chain uses TRBV7-9 with TRBJ2-7, with a weak D call TRBD1 (5 bases). This CDR3 comprises 16 residues. V was trimmed by 6 bases and J by 1 base, leaving 19 bases between them. Germline CDR1 SEHNR, CDR2 FQNEAQ (reference sequence). This CDR3 is CASSLSWGAGSYEQYF. The CDR3 nucleotides read TGTGCCAGCAGTCTGTCTTGGGGCGCAGGGTCCTACGAGCAGTACTTC.

Details on this clone: Other DNA sequences within the sample encode an identical CDR3. The chain couples TRBV5-6 to TRBJ1-6; D unresolved. The length of the CDR3 is 15 residues. Trimming shortened V by 0 bases and J by 10 bases, and 14 bases separated the two germline ends. Germline CDR1 reads SGHDT; CDR2 reads YYEEEE. This CDR3 reads CASSLGAGYLSPLHF. As DNA, the CDR3 is TGTGCCAGCAGCTTGGGTGCCGGGTACCTATCACCCCTCCACTTT.

The chain is built from TRBV11-2 and TRBJ1-6; 9 nucleotides line up with TRBD1. Germline V lookup: CDR1 SGHAT, CDR2 FQNNGV. The V gene end was trimmed by 5 bases and the J gene end by 7 bases; junction bases not matched to a gene: 6. The CDR3 has 15 amino acids. The CDR3 spells CASSLLGQGNSPLHF. The CDR3 nucleotides read TGTGCCAGCAGCCTCCTAGGACAGGGGAATTCACCCCTCCACTTT.

The chain links TRBV11-1 to TRBJ1-2; D is unresolved. CDR3 length: 14 amino acids. Deletions cut 5 bases from V and 4 bases from J, with 14 bases between. Per germline, CDR1 SGHAT and CDR2 FQDESV (reference sequence). CDR3 in DNA: TGTGCCAGCAGCCAACCTGGACGGAGCTATGGCTACACCTTC. Its protein is CASSQPGRSYGYTF. The entire variable domain, with the rest obtained from reference TRBV11-1 and TRBJ1-2, is as follows: EAEVAQSPRYKITEKSQAVAFWCDPISGHATLYWYRQILGQGPELLVQFQDESVVDDSQLPKDRFSAERLKGVDSTLKIQPAELGDSAMYLCASSQPGRSYGYTFGSGTRLTVV.